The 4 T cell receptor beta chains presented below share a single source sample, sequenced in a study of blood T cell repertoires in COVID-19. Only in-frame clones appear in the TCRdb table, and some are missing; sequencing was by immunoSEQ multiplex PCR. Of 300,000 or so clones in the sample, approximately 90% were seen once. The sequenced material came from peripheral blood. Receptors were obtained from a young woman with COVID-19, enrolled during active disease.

The CDR3 is CASSSEGHQEAFF. CDR3 nucleotides: TGTGCCAGCAGCTCCGAGGGACATCAAGAAGCTTTCTTT. The J gene is TRBJ1-1, the V gene TRBV7-6, with a possible D match to TRBD1 (6 bases). CDR3 length: 13 amino acids. Germline values: CDR1 SGHVS, CDR2 FNYEAQ. The germline V and J ends were trimmed by 4 bases and 8 bases, with 14 bases remaining between them.

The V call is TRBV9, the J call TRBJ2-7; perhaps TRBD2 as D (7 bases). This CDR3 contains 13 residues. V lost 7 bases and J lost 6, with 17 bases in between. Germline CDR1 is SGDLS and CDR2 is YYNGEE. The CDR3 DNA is TGTGCCAGCGCACAGGGAGAGCGGGGCGAGCAGTACTTC. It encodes CASAQGERGEQYF.

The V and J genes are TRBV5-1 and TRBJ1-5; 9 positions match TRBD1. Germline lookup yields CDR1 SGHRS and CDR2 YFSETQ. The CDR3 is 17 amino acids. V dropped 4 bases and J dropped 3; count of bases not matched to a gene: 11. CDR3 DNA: TGCGCCAGCAGCATTAACCCGGGACAGGGCTACAATCAGCCCCAGCATTTT. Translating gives CASSINPGQGYNQPQHF.

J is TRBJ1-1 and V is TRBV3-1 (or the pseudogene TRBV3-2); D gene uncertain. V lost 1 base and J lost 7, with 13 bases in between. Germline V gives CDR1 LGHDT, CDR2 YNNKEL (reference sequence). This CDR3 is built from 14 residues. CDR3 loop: CASSQALAGGEAFF. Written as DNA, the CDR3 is TGTGCCAGCAGCCAAGCTTTGGCCGGAGGTGAAGCTTTCTTT.